The entry below gives a single T cell receptor (beta chain) sequence along with its context. This sample was taken from a study of identical twins. In TCRdb, the 5' RACE reads were re-called with MiXCR into one record per CDR3 protein. This table holds approximately 590,000 distinct CDR3 sequences, 9.6% found once. This CDR3 is built from 16 residues. The germline V gene has CDR1 KGHSH and CDR2 LQKENI. Unmatched junction bases numbered 10, after V lost 0 bases and J lost 8 bases. This sample also appeared in a second study, on yellow fever vaccine responses in identical twins.

This chain uses TRBV18 with TRBJ2-1, with 7 bases fitting TRBD1. The TCR was taken from a woman aged 18-29 years in good health. The specimen sequenced was PBMCs. The CDR3 coding sequence is TGTGCCAGCTCACCACCGAACAGGGGATCAATCTATGAGCAGTTCTTC. Translating it yields CASSPPNRGSIYEQFF.